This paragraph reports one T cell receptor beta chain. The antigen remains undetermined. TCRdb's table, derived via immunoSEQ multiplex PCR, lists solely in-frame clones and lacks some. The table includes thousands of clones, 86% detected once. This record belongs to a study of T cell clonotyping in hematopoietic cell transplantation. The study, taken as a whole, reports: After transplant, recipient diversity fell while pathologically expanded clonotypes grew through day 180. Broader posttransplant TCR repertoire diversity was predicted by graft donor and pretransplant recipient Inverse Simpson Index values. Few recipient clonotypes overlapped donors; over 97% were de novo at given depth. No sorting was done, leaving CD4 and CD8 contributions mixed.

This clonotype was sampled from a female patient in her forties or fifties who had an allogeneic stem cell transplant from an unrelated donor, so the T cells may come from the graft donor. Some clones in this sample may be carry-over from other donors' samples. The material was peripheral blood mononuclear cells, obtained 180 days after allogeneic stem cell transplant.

Written as DNA, the CDR3 is TGTGCCAGCAGCAAAGCGCGGGGCTCCTACGAGCAGTACTTC. Amino acid sequence: CASSKARGSYEQYF. The genes are TRBV21-1 and TRBJ2-7; the table gives TRBD2 as D, unverified against the DNA. TRBV21-1 is described as a pseudogene. The CDR3 consists of 14 residues.